These T cell receptor beta chains were read from a single sample in a study of blood T cell repertoires in COVID-19. Profiling relied on immunoSEQ multiplex PCR, and the TCRdb table lists in-frame clones only, not all of them. Seen here are 200,000 to 300,000 clones, approximately 81% observed once, and the top ten hold around 4%. Material: peripheral blood. The origin of the receptors is a man aged 55 to 70 with acute or convalescent COVID-19. Both conserved end residues are part of each CDR3. A D gene is named only where the DNA matches it firmly. The size field is filled for only some rows; it gives once, few, many or a size class.

cdr3_nt,cdr3_aa,v_call,clone_size,j_call,d_call
TGTGCCATCAGGACTAGCGGGAGTATTGGCGAGCAGTACTTC,CAIRTSGSIGEQYF,TRBV10-3,-,TRBJ2-7,TRBD2
TGTGCCAGCAGCGTAAATCGGGGACAGGGGATCCAAGAGACCCAGTACTTC,CASSVNRGQGIQETQYF,TRBV9,-,TRBJ2-5,TRBD1
TGCGCCAGCAGTGGAGGATCGACAGGGAACACTGAAGCTTTCTTT,CASSGGSTGNTEAFF,TRBV10-1,-,TRBJ1-1,-
TGTGCCAGCAGCGCCACCGGGACTCAGGCAGAGACCCAGTACTTC,CASSATGTQAETQYF,TRBV9,-,TRBJ2-5,-
TGCGCCAGCAGCTTGGGGGGTCCCGGGACTAGCGGGAGAAGATATGAGCAGTTCTTC,CASSLGGPGTSGRRYEQFF,TRBV5-1,-,TRBJ2-1,TRBD2
TGTGCCAGCAGTCGGACAGGCGCTGGCTACACCTTC,CASSRTGAGYTF,TRBV6-5,-,TRBJ1-2,TRBD1
TGTGCCAGCAGCTTGGGACAGGGGGCAGGGGGCTACACCTTC,CASSLGQGAGGYTF,TRBV5-4,-,TRBJ1-2,TRBD1
TGTGCCAGCGAGGGTCCCGGGGAGCTGTTTTTT,CASEGPGELFF,TRBV6-1,-,TRBJ2-2,-
TGTGCCAGCAGCCAAGTGGCTAGCGCGGGCGAGACCCAGTACTTC,CASSQVASAGETQYF,TRBV3-1/TRBV3-2,-,TRBJ2-5,-
TGTGCCAGCAGCTTATCCGGGACTCCTCCTAACAATGAGCAGTTCTTC,CASSLSGTPPNNEQFF,TRBV7-9,-,TRBJ2-1,-
TGTGCCAGCAAGCGGGATCAACAAGAGACCCAGTACTTC,CASKRDQQETQYF,TRBV28,-,TRBJ2-5,TRBD2
TGTGCCAGCAGCCCGAATCGGGAAAAACTGTTTTTT,CASSPNREKLFF,TRBV3-1/TRBV3-2,-,TRBJ1-4,-
TGTGCCAGCAGTTACCCCCGGGGGGGCTACACCTTC,CASSYPRGGYTF,TRBV6-5,-,TRBJ1-2,-
TGCGCCAGCAGCCATAATCCTCCACCGGGACTAGCGGGGGGCGGGGCCAAAAACATTCAGTACTTC,CASSHNPPPGLAGGGAKNIQYF,TRBV4-1,-,TRBJ2-4,TRBD2
TGCGCCAGCAGCCGCGTTAACAGGGGAAACGACACTGAAGCTTTCTTT,CASSRVNRGNDTEAFF,TRBV5-1,few,TRBJ1-1,TRBD1
TGTGCCAGCAGTCCCTTAGCCAAAAACATTCAGTACTTC,CASSPLAKNIQYF,TRBV2,-,TRBJ2-4,-
TGCGCCAGCTGTGCTAATTTGAACACTGAAGCTTTCTTT,CASCANLNTEAFF,TRBV10-1,once,TRBJ1-1,-
TGTGCCAGCAGCGCCGCCAGGGGTAGGGAGCAGTACTTC,CASSAARGREQYF,TRBV9,-,TRBJ2-7,-
TGTGCCAGCAGCCATTTACAGGGCGAGCAGTACTTC,CASSHLQGEQYF,TRBV3-1/TRBV3-2,-,TRBJ2-7,-
TGCAGCGTTGCGTATAGCTACAATGAGCAGTTCTTC,CSVAYSYNEQFF,TRBV29-1,-,TRBJ2-1,-
TGTGCCAGCAGTTCCTGGGACAGAGCTAACTATGGCTACACCTTC,CASSSWDRANYGYTF,TRBV6-5,-,TRBJ1-2,TRBD1
TGTGCCAGCAGCTTAGAAACCGGGACTCGACGGGAGCTGTTTTTT,CASSLETGTRRELFF,TRBV11-2,once,TRBJ2-2,-
TGTGCCAGCAGTGTCCGACAAAGTGGCTACACCTTC,CASSVRQSGYTF,TRBV2,once,TRBJ1-2,-
TGTGCCAGCAGCCCAGGGGTGGTTGGTCAGCCCCAGCATTTT,CASSPGVVGQPQHF,TRBV5-6,-,TRBJ1-5,-
TGTGCCAGCTCAACAGGGACAGCCCAAGAGACCCAGTACTTC,CASSTGTAQETQYF,TRBV18,-,TRBJ2-5,TRBD1
TGTGCCAGCTCAAACCGGGACAGGAGTAATGAAAAACTGTTTTTT,CASSNRDRSNEKLFF,TRBV18,-,TRBJ1-4,TRBD1
TGCGCCAGCAGTTCGGCACAGTTGAACACTGAAGCTTTCTTT,CASSSAQLNTEAFF,TRBV5-1,-,TRBJ1-1,-
TGTGCCAGCAGGAAACAGGGGAATGAAAAACTGTTTTTT,CASRKQGNEKLFF,TRBV6-5,-,TRBJ1-4,TRBD1
TGTGCCAGCAGTGACTTCTGGACAGCTTCCTACAATGAGCAGTTCTTC,CASSDFWTASYNEQFF,TRBV6-4,-,TRBJ2-1,-
TGCAGCGTTGAAGAAGGCCCTACTAGTTTTAGCACAGATACGCAGTATTTT,CSVEEGPTSFSTDTQYF,TRBV29-1,-,TRBJ2-3,-
TGTGCCAGCAGCCCAAGTCAGGTATCACATGGAAACACCATATATTTT,CASSPSQVSHGNTIYF,TRBV7-2,once,TRBJ1-3,-
TGTGCCAGCTCCCGGGACAGGAGTCTCCAAGAGACTCAGTACTTC,CASSRDRSLQETQYF,TRBV18,-,TRBJ2-5,TRBD1
TGTGCCAGCAGTTTGATAGGACAGGGAGCCTACGAGCAGTACTTC,CASSLIGQGAYEQYF,TRBV27,-,TRBJ2-7,TRBD1
TGTGCCAGCAATTTACAGTTGCCCGGGGAGCTGTTTTTT,CASNLQLPGELFF,TRBV2,-,TRBJ2-2,-
TGCGCCAGCAGCCATGGCGGCGAAAATCAGCCCCAGCATTTT,CASSHGGENQPQHF,TRBV5-1,-,TRBJ1-5,-
TGTGCCAGCAGCCCGCTCGGACAAAACACTGAAGCTTTCTTT,CASSPLGQNTEAFF,TRBV3-1/TRBV3-2,-,TRBJ1-1,-